These T cell receptor beta chains were read from a single sample in a study of blood T cell repertoires in COVID-19. The table came from immunoSEQ multiplex PCR; TCRdb's copy has only in-frame clones and leaves some out. The sample gives some 180,000 clones, about four fifths of which show up once; roughly 2% is in the top ten. The material sequenced was peripheral blood. Receptor source: a woman of 80 years or more with acute or convalescent COVID-19. Both conserved end residues are part of each CDR3.

CDR3 protein: CATSRDRGYDSPLHF; J gene: TRBJ1-6; V gene: TRBV15
CDR3 protein: CASRTFYEQYF; J gene: TRBJ2-7; V gene: TRBV6-6
CDR3 protein: CSARGGAGSYEQYF; J gene: TRBJ2-7; V gene: TRBV29-1
CDR3 protein: CASSPGKMNTEAFF; J gene: TRBJ1-1; V gene: TRBV18
CDR3 protein: CASRRRGGSGELFF; J gene: TRBJ2-2; V gene: TRBV2
CDR3 protein: CASSLRGGSLSYEQYF; J gene: TRBJ2-7; V gene: TRBV7-9
CDR3 protein: CASSLAMTGGQQPQHF; J gene: TRBJ1-5; V gene: TRBV7-2
CDR3 protein: CAISEFSSGSSYEQYF; J gene: TRBJ2-7; V gene: TRBV10-3
CDR3 protein: CASSPRTADYGYTF; J gene: TRBJ1-2; V gene: TRBV6-5
CDR3 protein: CASSMRRQGGTGELFF; J gene: TRBJ2-2; V gene: TRBV19
CDR3 protein: CASSSSPGTGGGYTF; J gene: TRBJ1-2; V gene: TRBV5-1
CDR3 protein: CASSLAGNYGYTF; J gene: TRBJ1-2; V gene: TRBV5-4
CDR3 protein: CASSLEQGGGDTQYF; J gene: TRBJ2-3; V gene: TRBV27
CDR3 protein: CASSAGHLQETQYF; J gene: TRBJ2-5; V gene: TRBV5-1
CDR3 protein: CASNGTSGMNEQFF; J gene: TRBJ2-1; V gene: TRBV3-1/TRBV3-2
CDR3 protein: CASSPLGSADTGELFF; J gene: TRBJ2-2; V gene: TRBV4-2
CDR3 protein: CASPYRDRVSNQPQHF; J gene: TRBJ1-5; V gene: TRBV9
CDR3 protein: CASSLQAGVRSNYGYTF; J gene: TRBJ1-2; V gene: TRBV7-9
CDR3 protein: CASSQARENEKLFF; J gene: TRBJ1-4; V gene: TRBV4-3
CDR3 protein: CASSQRLAGGLNTGELFF; J gene: TRBJ2-2; V gene: TRBV4-1
CDR3 protein: CASSDSQTGELFF; J gene: TRBJ2-2; V gene: TRBV4-1
CDR3 protein: CASSYTGDGYTF; J gene: TRBJ1-2; V gene: TRBV6-5
CDR3 protein: CASSPRVAYNEQFF; J gene: TRBJ2-1; V gene: TRBV5-4
CDR3 protein: CASSERQSGTGELFF; J gene: TRBJ2-2; V gene: TRBV6-1
CDR3 protein: CASSLAGSSYNEQFF; J gene: TRBJ2-1; V gene: TRBV5-4
CDR3 protein: CASSPTGDYGYTF; J gene: TRBJ1-2; V gene: TRBV6-5
CDR3 protein: CASSQRTSVQYF; J gene: TRBJ2-7; V gene: TRBV14
CDR3 protein: CASSVDREGEGAFF; J gene: TRBJ1-1; V gene: TRBV9